The source of this T cell receptor (beta chain) is a study of blood T cells in healthy people across ages. Trimming left V 10 bases short and J 4 bases short, with 13 bases between. The CDR3 totals 13 residues. The germline V gene has CDR1 SGHDN and CDR2 FVKESK. With a J-beta primer mix and a sample-barcoded 5' primer, a second PCR ran about 6 to 11 cycles. From the 5' RACE reads, TCRdb called clonotypes with MiXCR, one entry per CDR3 protein. The table shows 1.5 million to 2 million distinct CDR3 sequences, with under 30% occurring only once. The TCR originated in a woman in her 30s in good health. The chain carries TRBV14 and TRBJ2-2; tentative D call: TRBD1 (6 bases). The sample was blood. CDR3 region: CATKKQGTGELFF. The CDR3 DNA is TGTGCCACAAAAAAACAGGGCACCGGGGAGCTGTTTTTT.